This TCR beta chain originates from a study of T cell changes during pregnancy in multiple sclerosis. This clone was counted between two and nine times. This CDR3 comprises 14 residues. V lost 2 bases and J 8 bases, leaving 15 bases between the germline ends. The germline gives CDR1 MNHNS, CDR2 SASEGT. This table comes from immunoSEQ multiplex PCR, and its TCRdb copy is limited to in-frame clones, with some not included. This table holds tens of thousands of clones, more than 80% found once. Sample: peripheral blood, taken in the second trimester of pregnancy. The clonotype was recovered from a female donor with multiple sclerosis, enrolled in a pregnancy study. The V and J genes are TRBV6-1 and TRBJ1-2; possibly TRBD1 for D (5 bases). The CDR3 loop is CASSELGQGVGYTF. The CDR3 nucleotides read TGTGCCAGCAGTGAATTAGGGCAGGGCGTCGGCTACACCTTC.